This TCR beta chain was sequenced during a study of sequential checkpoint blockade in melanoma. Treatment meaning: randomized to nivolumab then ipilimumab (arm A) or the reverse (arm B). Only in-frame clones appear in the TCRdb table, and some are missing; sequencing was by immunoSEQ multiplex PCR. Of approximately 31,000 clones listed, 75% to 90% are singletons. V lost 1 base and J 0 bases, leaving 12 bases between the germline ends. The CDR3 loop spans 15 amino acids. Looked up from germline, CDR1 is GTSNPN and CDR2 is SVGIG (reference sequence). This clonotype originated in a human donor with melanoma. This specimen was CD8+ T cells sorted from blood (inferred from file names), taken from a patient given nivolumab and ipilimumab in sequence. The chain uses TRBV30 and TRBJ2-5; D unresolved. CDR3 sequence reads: CAWSEPLKYQETQYF. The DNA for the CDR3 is TGTGCCTGGAGTGAACCACTGAAGTACCAAGAGACCCAGTACTTC.